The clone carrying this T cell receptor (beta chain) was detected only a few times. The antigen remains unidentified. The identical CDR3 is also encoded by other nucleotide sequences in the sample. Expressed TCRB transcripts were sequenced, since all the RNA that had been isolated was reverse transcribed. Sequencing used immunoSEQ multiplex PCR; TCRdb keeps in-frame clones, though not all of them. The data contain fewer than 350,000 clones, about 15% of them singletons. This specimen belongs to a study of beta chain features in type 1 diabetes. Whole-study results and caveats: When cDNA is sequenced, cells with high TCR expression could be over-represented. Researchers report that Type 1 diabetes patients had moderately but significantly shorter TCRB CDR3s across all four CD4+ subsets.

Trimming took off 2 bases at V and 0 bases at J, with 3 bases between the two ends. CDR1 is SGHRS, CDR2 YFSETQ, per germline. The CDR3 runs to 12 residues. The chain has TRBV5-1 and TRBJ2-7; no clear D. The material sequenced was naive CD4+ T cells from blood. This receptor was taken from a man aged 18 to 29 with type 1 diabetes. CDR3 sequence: CASSFSSYEQYF. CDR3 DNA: TGCGCCAGCAGCTTTAGCTCCTACGAGCAGTACTTC.